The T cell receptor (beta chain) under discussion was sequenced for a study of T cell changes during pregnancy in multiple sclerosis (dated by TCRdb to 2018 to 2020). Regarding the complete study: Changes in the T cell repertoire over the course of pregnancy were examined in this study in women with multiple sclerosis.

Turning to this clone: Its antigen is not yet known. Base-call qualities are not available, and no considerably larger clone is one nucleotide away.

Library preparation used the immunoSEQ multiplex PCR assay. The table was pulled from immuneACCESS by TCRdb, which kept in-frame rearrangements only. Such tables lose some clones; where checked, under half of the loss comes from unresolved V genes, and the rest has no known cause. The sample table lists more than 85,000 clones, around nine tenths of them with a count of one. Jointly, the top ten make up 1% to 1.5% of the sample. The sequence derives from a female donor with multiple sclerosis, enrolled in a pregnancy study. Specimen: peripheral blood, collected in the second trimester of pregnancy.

The CDR3 amino acid sequence is: CASSRGPGAEAFF. The nucleotides are TGTGCCAGCAGCCGCGGGCCTGGGGCTGAAGCTTTCTTT. The sequence links TRBV5-4 to TRBJ1-1, with no reliable assignment of the D segment. V is pared back by 4 bases and J by 6 bases, with 13 bases lying between the germline termini. The CDR3, cysteine through phenylalanine, is 13 amino acids long. Only CDR3 DNA remains: 39 bases, in frame from the first base. The CDR1 and CDR2 encoded by the germline V gene (reference sequence) are SGHNT and YYREEE.